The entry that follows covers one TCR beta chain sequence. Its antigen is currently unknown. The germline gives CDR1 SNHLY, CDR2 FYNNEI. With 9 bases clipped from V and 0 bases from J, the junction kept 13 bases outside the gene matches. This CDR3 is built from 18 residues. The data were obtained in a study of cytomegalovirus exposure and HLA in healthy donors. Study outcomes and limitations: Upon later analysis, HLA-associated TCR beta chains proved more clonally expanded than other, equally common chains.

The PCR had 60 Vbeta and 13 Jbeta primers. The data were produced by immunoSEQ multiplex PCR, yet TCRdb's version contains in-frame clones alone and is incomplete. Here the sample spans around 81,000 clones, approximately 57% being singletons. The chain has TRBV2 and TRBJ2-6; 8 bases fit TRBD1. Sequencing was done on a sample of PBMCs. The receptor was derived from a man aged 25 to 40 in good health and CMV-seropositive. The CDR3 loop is CASLRRDRGNSGANVLTF. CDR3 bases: TGTGCCAGTCTAAGACGAGACAGGGGAAACTCTGGGGCCAACGTCCTGACTTTC.